The clone carrying this TCR beta chain turned up a few times. Its specificity is unknown. Other DNA sequences in this sample translate to the same CDR3. These data belong to a study of OX40 agonist ivuxolimab in advanced cancers. Study context: Cohort: roughly 79% men, mean age around 55, aged about 20 to 80. Study-level points and caveats: More expanded clones were seen, on average, in CD8+ T cells than in CD4+.

The CDR3 extends over 13 amino acids. Trimming pared 3 bases from V and 5 bases from J, leaving 11 bases between. The germline V gene has CDR1 LNHDA and CDR2 SQIVND (reference sequence). The protocol was immunoSEQ multiplex PCR, while the TCRdb copy is restricted to in-frame clones and leaves out a portion. In the table there are around 11,000 clones, roughly 76% of which are singletons. The chain joins TRBV19 to TRBJ2-7; D gene uncertain. Source: CD4+ or CD8+ T cells sorted from blood, taken in a trial of the OX40 agonist ivuxolimab. The clonotype originates from an adult with an advanced solid tumor such as melanoma, head and neck, liver or kidney cancer. The DNA for the CDR3 is TGTGCCAGTAGTATCGTAGGCGGTGACGAGCAGTACTTC. Its translation is CASSIVGGDEQYF.